These T cell receptor beta chains were read from a single sample in a study of breast tumors, draining lymph nodes, adjacent tissues. One entry per CDR3 protein results from TCRdb running MiXCR on the multiplex PCR reads. Of 60,000 to 75,000 distinct CDR3 sequences in the sample, around 60% were seen once. Source material: breast tumor tissue. The source of these receptors is a female donor with breast cancer. Some clones in this sample may be carry-over from other donors' samples. The CDR3 runs from the conserved cysteine through the conserved F or W. The D gene is left open where the match is weak. Where a row states a size, it is once, few, many or the class of an expanded clone; other rows omit it.

d_gene,j_gene,v_gene,abundance,CDR3nt,CDR3aa
TRBD1,TRBJ2-5,TRBV2,many,TGTGCCAGCAGGGCAGGGGGAGAGACCCAGTACTTC,CASRAGGETQYF
-,TRBJ1-6,TRBV20-1,many,TGCAGTGCTAGAGATCAGACGATTTCACCCCTCCACTTT,CSARDQTISPLHF
-,TRBJ1-2,TRBV6-6,many,TGTGCCAGCAGTCCCTCGGGGGAGGGGGGCTACACCTTC,CASSPSGEGGYTF
TRBD1,TRBJ1-4,TRBV5-1,-,TGCGCCAGCAGCTCCGCGGACAGGGGGCGGATGGCTAATGAAAAACTGTTTTTT,CASSSADRGRMANEKLFF
TRBD2,TRBJ2-1,TRBV7-9,-,TGTGCCAGCAGCTTCACCTCTAGCGGGAGCGGCTACAATGAGCAGTTCTTC,CASSFTSSGSGYNEQFF
TRBD1,TRBJ2-2,TRBV7-2,-,TGTGCCAGCAGCCTAAGAGGGACAGTTGTCACCGGGGAGCTGTTTTTT,CASSLRGTVVTGELFF
-,TRBJ2-7,TRBV7-2,few,TGTGCCAGCAGCCCGAGCTCCTACGAGCAGTACTTC,CASSPSSYEQYF
TRBD1,TRBJ1-4,TRBV20-1,-,TGCAGTGCTAAACGGACAGGGGGCACTAATGAAAAACTGTTTTTT,CSAKRTGGTNEKLFF
-,TRBJ2-5,TRBV9,many,TGTGCCAGCAGTACTAGTCCCGGGACCCCTAAGTACTTC,CASSTSPGTPKYF
-,TRBJ2-3,TRBV7-6,-,TGTGCCAGCAGCTCAACAGGGGGGGGCACAGATACGCAGTATTTT,CASSSTGGGTDTQYF
-,TRBJ2-7,TRBV4-2,once,TGTGCCAGCAGCCAAGGATTAGGCCCAAAATACGAGCAGTCCTTC,CASSQGLGPKYEQSF
TRBD2,TRBJ2-5,TRBV27,many,TGTGCCACCCGACTTCTAGCGGGGAGAGAGACCCAGTACTTC,CATRLLAGRETQYF
-,TRBJ1-5,TRBV6-1,few,TGTGCCAGCAGTGAAGGGCCGACATCGGGCAATCAGCCCCAGCATTTT,CASSEGPTSGNQPQHF
-,TRBJ2-5,TRBV28,once,TGTGCCAGCAGCGCCGACCAGGTGGGGAGAGAGACCCAGTACTTC,CASSADQVGRETQYF
-,TRBJ2-7,TRBV6-1,many,TGTGCCAGCAGCCCCGGAGGGGAGCAGTACTTC,CASSPGGEQYF
-,TRBJ2-7,TRBV29-1,few,TGCAGCGTTGTTTACTACTTAGGGGACTACGAGCAGTACTTC,CSVVYYLGDYEQYF
TRBD1,TRBJ2-7,TRBV7-9,many,TGTGCCAGCAGCTTAGCAGGGGGCTCCACCTACGAGCAGTACTTC,CASSLAGGSTYEQYF
-,TRBJ2-3,TRBV12-3/TRBV12-4,-,TGTGCCAGCAGTCCCCCCCGGGGGTGGGGGGCAGATACGCAGTATTTT,CASSPPRGWGADTQYF
TRBD2,TRBJ2-3,TRBV20-1,-,TGCAGTGCTCCCCGCGGGGGGGGAAGCACAGATACGCAGTATTTT,CSAPRGGGSTDTQYF
-,TRBJ1-5,TRBV7-9,-,TGTGCCAGCAGCTTTATGGGGGCGGGGGGCAATCAGCCCCAGCATTTT,CASSFMGAGGNQPQHF
-,TRBJ2-1,TRBV28,many,TGTGCCAGCCGTCTAGCTAACCATGAGCAGTTCTTC,CASRLANHEQFF
-,TRBJ2-7,TRBV9,medium-sized,TGTGCCAGCAGCGGGGGACTCCCGGGGGACGAGCAGTACTTC,CASSGGLPGDEQYF
TRBD1,TRBJ1-3,TRBV20-1,-,TGCAGTGCCCGCCGACAGGGAGGTGCTGGAAACACCATATATTTT,CSARRQGGAGNTIYF
-,TRBJ1-5,TRBV7-2,-,TGTGCCAGCGCCAAGACGGAGACCCAGCATTTT,CASAKTETQHF